This TCR beta chain was recorded in a study of blood T cells in healthy people across ages (dated by TCRdb to about 2015). For the wider study: In model experiments, roughly one uniquely barcoded TCR beta cDNA molecule per two T cells was captured by template switching. Age-related changes in TCR beta repertoire diversity were measured in the study by deep sequencing normalized with unique cDNA molecular identifiers. The donors were split into four age groups: young (average about 16 years), middle-aged (about 40), aged (more than 60) and long-lived (under 85). The study analyzed two additional independent replicas of 1 million unique cDNA reads from the same blood draw for two donors, one aged 18 to 30 and one aged 80 or older. General conclusions and limits of the study: A strong correlation was found between observed TCR beta diversity and the percentage of naive T cells measured by flow cytometry. Because donor CMV infection status was unknown, age-related changes in expanded clonotypes were potentially confounded. Estimates of total diversity based on one million sequenced T cells were considered lower bounds and underestimates. Compared with the aged group, the long-lived group had more naive CD4+ T cells, fewer expanded clones and increased TCR diversity, a pattern suggesting age selection. As age increased, observed TCR beta diversity per million T cells dropped in a roughly linear way, and a significant reduction was already evident by age 40. Because profiling used bulk unsorted PBMCs, naive and antigen-experienced compartments could not be compared conclusively.

The CDR3 covers 13 residues, taking in both the cysteine and the phenylalanine. The read is trimmed to its CDR3 DNA, 39 bases read in frame from base 1. V was cut back by 5 bases and J by 4 bases, leaving a gap of 11 bases between them. As encoded in the germline V gene, CDR1 is SGHTA while CDR2 is FQGNSA. Of note for this clonotype: The clone's antigen remains unknown. No much larger clone exists at a distance of one base, and base qualities are not known.

Systemically healthy Caucasian individuals from Russia, 39 in total and aged about 6 to 100 years, were included as donors. Each donor gave 8 to 10 milliliters of peripheral blood, collected into EDTA-treated Vacutainer tubes. Ficoll-Paque density-gradient centrifugation was used to isolate PBMCs, with at least 6 million per sample. Total RNA was extracted from PBMCs with Trizol reagent, with at least 5 micrograms obtained per sample. For every donor, flow cytometry on a PBMC aliquot measured the percentage of naive CD45RAhigh/CD27high T cells. Libraries came from 5' RACE. Instrument on record: Illumina HiSeq 2500. A second PCR of about 6 to 12 cycles was run with a J-beta primer mix and a sample-barcoded 5' primer. A unique molecular identifier was introduced onto each TCR beta cDNA molecule by a template-switch 5' adaptor carrying 12 random nucleotides. Each sample yielded at least 2.5 million CDR3-containing paired-end reads. First-strand cDNA was synthesized from all RNA with the Mint cDNA synthesis kit, primed by a TRBC-specific oligonucleotide. After uracil-DNA glycosylase treatment, a first 18-cycle PCR used universal primers M1SS and BC2_uni_R on all cDNA. On the study's bioinformatics: For normalization, 1 million high-quality reads, each with a distinct molecular identifier, were randomly selected from each sample. Reads sharing molecular identifiers were discarded rather than binned into consensus sequences. CDR3 identification, clonotype clustering and error correction used MiTCR with a Q25 quality threshold and the strictest error-elimination algorithm. A nonparametric unseen species model with Euler transformation was used to estimate lower-bound total TCR beta diversity. TCRdb reanalyzed the raw reads on its own, using fastp at Q25 for trimming and MiXCR for clone calling, and kept in-frame beta chains. Each record represents a unique CDR3 protein, reported with the most common genes and DNA among its rows. The V and J calls were not made by the authors but by TCRdb's processing. Counted in this sample were around 520,000 distinct CDR3 sequences; over 25% of them appeared once. Over 3.5% of the sample is taken by the ten largest.

The same sample was also studied in work on T cells of mothers and their children. As the second publication notes: The donors were nine systemically healthy Caucasian individuals, made up of three mothers and their six children. cDNA synthesis consumed the entire amount of extracted RNA, loaded at around 1.5 ug RNA in each 15 ul reaction. In the second PCR, the M1S primer introduced both the sample barcodes and 2-4 random nucleotides. Over 9 million TCR beta CDR3 reads came from each mother, compared with 3.3 million or so reads from each child. Thymic selection shapes the output of TCR recombination in a similar way in related and unrelated pairs, and inherited differences have a minor effect. Normalized repertoire overlap was always found to be slightly, but never significantly, higher in related mother-child pairs than in unrelated mother-child pairs. No persistent microchimeric T cell clones were found, with a detection sensitivity of roughly 92 clones per million clonotypes. Deep NGS was used in the study to compare the TCR beta repertoires of mothers and children and to look for features that separate related mother-child pairs from unrelated individuals. On average, the children were roughly 12 +/- 4 years old, while the mothers were 40 +/- 4 years old. Libraries were sequenced on Illumina HiSeq 2000 with 100+100 nt paired-end reads after adapter ligation with NEBNext reagents. Mother and child libraries were prepared a month apart and sequenced in separate runs to prevent cross-contamination. Between roughly 500,000 and 2,100,000 distinct TCR beta clonotypes were identified per donor. Naive TCR beta clonotypes were estimated from low-frequency clonotypes matched to each donor's FACS-determined naive share, without sorting.

This clonotype was obtained from a boy aged 2 to 10 in good health. The rearrangement joined TRBV7-2 to TRBJ2-5; TRBD2 is a possible D gene, resting on 5 matching bases. Sequencing was performed on blood. The nucleotides are TGTGCCAGCAGCCGGGATTCAGTAGAGACCCAGTACTTC. Translated, it reads CASSRDSVETQYF.